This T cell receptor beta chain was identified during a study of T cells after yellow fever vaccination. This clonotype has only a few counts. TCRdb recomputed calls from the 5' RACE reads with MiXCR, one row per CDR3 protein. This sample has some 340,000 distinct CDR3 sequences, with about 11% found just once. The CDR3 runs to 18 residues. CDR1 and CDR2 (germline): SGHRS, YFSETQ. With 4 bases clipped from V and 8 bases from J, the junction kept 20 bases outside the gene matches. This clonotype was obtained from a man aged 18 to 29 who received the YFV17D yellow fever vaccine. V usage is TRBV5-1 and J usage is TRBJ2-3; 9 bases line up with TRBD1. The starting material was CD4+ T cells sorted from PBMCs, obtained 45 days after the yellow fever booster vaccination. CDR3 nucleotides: TGCGCCAGCAGCCCCCGACGCTACGGACAGGGGAGGTCCGTTACGCAGTATTTT. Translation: CASSPRRYGQGRSVTQYF.